This T cell receptor (beta chain) was recorded in a study of blood T cell repertoires in COVID-19. Looking at the study overall: Samples came from the United States, Italy and Spain, spanning acute and convalescent COVID-19.

Enrolment of Seattle patients took place during active infection, and they were followed longitudinally. Using immunoSEQ multiplex PCR, the repertoire was profiled, and TCRdb retains in-frame clones only, with some absent. The profile covers roughly 320,000 clones, with roughly 91% appearing a single time and less than 2% taken by the ten largest. In its sample, this clone was seen a few times. The CDR3 runs to 13 residues. Germline CDR1 reads LNHDA; CDR2 reads SQIVND (reference sequence). V lost 8 bases, J lost 0 bases, and 10 bases lay in between. The TCR originated in a woman in her twenties or thirties with COVID-19, enrolled during active disease. Source material: peripheral blood. This chain uses TRBV19 with TRBJ1-1, with D maybe TRBD1 (6 bases). Here the CDR3 DNA reads TGTGCCAGTTTCCACAGGGTGAACACTGAAGCTTTCTTT. Residues: CASFHRVNTEAFF. The full variable domain, its missing parts supplied by reference TRBV19 and TRBJ1-1, is DGGITQSPKYLFRKEGQNVTLSCEQNLNHDAMYWYRQDPGQGLRLIYYSQIVNDFQKGDIAEGYSVSREKKESFPLTVTSAQKNPTAFYLCASFHRVNTEAFFGQGTRLTVV.